The rows below give T cell receptor beta chains drawn from one sample of a study of cytomegalovirus exposure and HLA in healthy donors. The table came from immunoSEQ multiplex PCR; TCRdb's copy has only in-frame clones and leaves some out. The sample has roughly 200,000 clones, approximately 77% seen once. Sequencing used PBMCs. These receptors were obtained from a man aged 35-49 years in good health and CMV-seropositive. CDR3s include the opening cysteine and the closing phenylalanine or tryptophan. The D gene is left open where the match is weak. Clone size is shown for a subset of rows, as once, few, many or a class of expanded clone.

j_call: TRBJ2-3; d_call: .; v_call: TRBV7-8; clone_size: .; cdr3_nt: TGTGCCAGCAGCCGGTCCGCCCCTTCGGCGCAGTATTTT; cdr3_aa: CASSRSAPSAQYF
j_call: TRBJ2-4; d_call: TRBD2; v_call: TRBV7-9; clone_size: once; cdr3_nt: TGTGCCAGCAGCTTAGCCGGGACTAGCGGGAGGGCAGCCAAAAACATTCAGTACTTC; cdr3_aa: CASSLAGTSGRAAKNIQYF
j_call: TRBJ2-7; d_call: .; v_call: TRBV6-6; clone_size: .; cdr3_nt: TGTGCCAGCAGTTACGCGGCCTACGAGCAGTACTTC; cdr3_aa: CASSYAAYEQYF
j_call: TRBJ2-2; d_call: TRBD1; v_call: TRBV27; clone_size: once; cdr3_nt: TGTGCCAGCAGCGACAGGGGGAACACCGGGGAGCTGTTTTTT; cdr3_aa: CASSDRGNTGELFF
j_call: TRBJ2-1; d_call: TRBD2; v_call: TRBV12-5; clone_size: once; cdr3_nt: TGTGCTAGTGGTTTGGCGGGAGGGGGGGGTGAGCAGTTCTTC; cdr3_aa: CASGLAGGGGEQFF
j_call: TRBJ1-5; d_call: .; v_call: TRBV19; clone_size: .; cdr3_nt: TGTGCCAGTAGTGACACAGTCGGTTTGGATCAGCCCCAGCATTTT; cdr3_aa: CASSDTVGLDQPQHF
j_call: TRBJ2-7; d_call: TRBD2; v_call: TRBV18; clone_size: .; cdr3_nt: TGTGCCAGCTCACCACGGACTAGCGGGGGGCAATTCGACTCCTACGAGCAGTACTTC; cdr3_aa: CASSPRTSGGQFDSYEQYF
j_call: TRBJ2-7; d_call: TRBD2; v_call: TRBV7-2; clone_size: .; cdr3_nt: TGTGCCAGCAGCGGGGGGGGACCCTACGAGCAGTACTTC; cdr3_aa: CASSGGGPYEQYF
j_call: TRBJ2-7; d_call: TRBD1; v_call: TRBV28; clone_size: .; cdr3_nt: TGTGCCAGCAGTACCGGGACAGGGATCTACGAGCAGTACTTC; cdr3_aa: CASSTGTGIYEQYF
j_call: TRBJ1-1; d_call: TRBD1; v_call: TRBV30; clone_size: .; cdr3_nt: TGTGCCTGGAGTCCAGGGACAGTGAACACTGAAGCTTTCTTT; cdr3_aa: CAWSPGTVNTEAFF
j_call: TRBJ1-5; d_call: .; v_call: TRBV2; clone_size: .; cdr3_nt: TGTGCCAGCAGTGGAGGAAATCAGCCCCAGCATTTT; cdr3_aa: CASSGGNQPQHF
j_call: TRBJ2-7; d_call: TRBD2; v_call: TRBV5-6; clone_size: once; cdr3_nt: TGTGCCAGCAGCTTGGTAGCGGGTCCCGAGCAGTACTTC; cdr3_aa: CASSLVAGPEQYF
j_call: TRBJ2-3; d_call: .; v_call: TRBV7-9; clone_size: few; cdr3_nt: TGTGCCAGCAGCCAAGGGGCTAGCACAGATACGCAGTATTTT; cdr3_aa: CASSQGASTDTQYF
j_call: TRBJ2-1; d_call: TRBD2; v_call: TRBV5-6; clone_size: .; cdr3_nt: TGTGCCAGCAGCTTGTTAGCGGGGTTTGTGCAGTTCTTC; cdr3_aa: CASSLLAGFVQFF
j_call: TRBJ2-7; d_call: TRBD2; v_call: TRBV5-5; clone_size: .; cdr3_nt: TGTGCCAGCAGCTTCGCTAGCGGGAGCCGTAACTCCTACGAGCAGTACTTC; cdr3_aa: CASSFASGSRNSYEQYF
j_call: TRBJ1-2; d_call: TRBD1; v_call: TRBV11-2; clone_size: .; cdr3_nt: TGTGCCAGCAGCCGTACTACAGGGGACTATGGCTACACCTTC; cdr3_aa: CASSRTTGDYGYTF
j_call: TRBJ1-2; d_call: TRBD1; v_call: TRBV2; clone_size: .; cdr3_nt: TGTGCCAGCGGTGAGGGGACAGGATCAAACTATGGCTACACCTTC; cdr3_aa: CASGEGTGSNYGYTF
j_call: TRBJ2-1; d_call: .; v_call: TRBV30; clone_size: few; cdr3_nt: TGTGCCTGGAAATCAGGGGAGCAGTTCTTC; cdr3_aa: CAWKSGEQFF
j_call: TRBJ2-3; d_call: TRBD2; v_call: TRBV7-8; clone_size: .; cdr3_nt: TGTGCCAGCAGCCTCCTAGCGGGGGGGATTACAGATACGCAGTATTTT; cdr3_aa: CASSLLAGGITDTQYF
j_call: TRBJ2-3; d_call: TRBD1; v_call: TRBV7-8; clone_size: .; cdr3_nt: TGTGCCAGCAGCTTACAGGGGGAGAGCACAGATACGCAGTATTTT; cdr3_aa: CASSLQGESTDTQYF
j_call: TRBJ2-3; d_call: TRBD2; v_call: TRBV5-1; clone_size: .; cdr3_nt: TGCGCCAGCAGCTGGGGACTAGCGGGAGGAACAGATACGCAGTATTTT; cdr3_aa: CASSWGLAGGTDTQYF
j_call: TRBJ2-3; d_call: TRBD2; v_call: TRBV28; clone_size: .; cdr3_nt: TGTCGCACCAACCTAGCGGCTAGCACAGATACGCAGTATTTT; cdr3_aa: CRTNLAASTDTQYF
j_call: TRBJ2-7; d_call: TRBD2; v_call: TRBV6-5; clone_size: .; cdr3_nt: TGTGCCAGCAGTGGACTAGCGGGAGGCCACGAGCAGTACTTC; cdr3_aa: CASSGLAGGHEQYF
j_call: TRBJ2-1; d_call: TRBD2; v_call: TRBV5-6; clone_size: .; cdr3_nt: TGTGCCAGCACCACGGGGACTAGCAAGCAGAATGAGCAGTTCTTC; cdr3_aa: CASTTGTSKQNEQFF
j_call: TRBJ1-1; d_call: .; v_call: TRBV28; clone_size: .; cdr3_nt: TGTGCCAGCAGCCCCGGCGGCAGGACAAACACTGAAGCTTTCTTT; cdr3_aa: CASSPGGRTNTEAFF
j_call: TRBJ2-3; d_call: TRBD2; v_call: TRBV7-9; clone_size: .; cdr3_nt: TGTTCCAGCAGCTCCCCAAATTGGGGGGGAGACTTGGGAGATACGCAGTATTTT; cdr3_aa: CSSSSPNWGGDLGDTQYF
j_call: TRBJ2-2; d_call: .; v_call: TRBV4-3; clone_size: .; cdr3_nt: TGCGCCAGCAGCCGAGATGCAGCGGGCTACACCGGGGAGCTGTTTTTT; cdr3_aa: CASSRDAAGYTGELFF
j_call: TRBJ2-2; d_call: TRBD1; v_call: TRBV6-4; clone_size: once; cdr3_nt: TGTGCCAGCAGGGGACAGGGAAGCGGGGAGCTGTTTTTT; cdr3_aa: CASRGQGSGELFF
j_call: TRBJ2-5; d_call: .; v_call: TRBV4-2; clone_size: .; cdr3_nt: TGTGCCAGCAGCCAAGCGGCAGGGTTTCAAGAGACCCAGTACTTC; cdr3_aa: CASSQAAGFQETQYF
j_call: TRBJ1-2; d_call: .; v_call: TRBV27; clone_size: .; cdr3_nt: TGTGCCAGCAGTCTGTCGACAAGTAACTATGGCTACACCTTC; cdr3_aa: CASSLSTSNYGYTF
j_call: TRBJ2-2; d_call: .; v_call: TRBV7-8; clone_size: .; cdr3_nt: TGTGCCAGCAGCTTAGATCGCACCGGGGAGCTGTTTTTT; cdr3_aa: CASSLDRTGELFF
j_call: TRBJ2-1; d_call: .; v_call: TRBV7-9; clone_size: .; cdr3_nt: TGTGCCAGCAGCTTAATGGCCGGGGGATGGGGCAATGAGCAGTTCTTC; cdr3_aa: CASSLMAGGWGNEQFF
j_call: TRBJ2-1; d_call: .; v_call: TRBV13; clone_size: .; cdr3_nt: TGTGCCAGCACCCAGCGCAGGGTTTCAGTAGATGAGCAGTTCTTC; cdr3_aa: CASTQRRVSVDEQFF
j_call: TRBJ2-1; d_call: TRBD2; v_call: TRBV5-5; clone_size: .; cdr3_nt: TGTGCCAGCAGCTTCTCCGGGACCCAGAGCGGGGGACAAAGGTTCTTC; cdr3_aa: CASSFSGTQSGGQRFF
j_call: TRBJ2-5; d_call: .; v_call: TRBV14; clone_size: .; cdr3_nt: TGTGCCAGCAGCCAATCAGGGGTGGAGACCCAGTACTTC; cdr3_aa: CASSQSGVETQYF
j_call: TRBJ1-1; d_call: TRBD1; v_call: TRBV6-5; clone_size: .; cdr3_nt: TGTGCCAGCACCCGACAGGGGGCGGTGAACACTGAAGCTTTCTTT; cdr3_aa: CASTRQGAVNTEAFF
j_call: TRBJ1-2; d_call: .; v_call: TRBV21-1; clone_size: .; cdr3_nt: TGTGCCAGCAGCCCGCGTCGGGACACGACCCTCAACTATGGCTACACCTTC; cdr3_aa: CASSPRRDTTLNYGYTF
j_call: TRBJ2-7; d_call: TRBD2; v_call: TRBV7-2; clone_size: .; cdr3_nt: TGTGCCAGCCAACTAGCGGGAGGTTACGAGCAGTACTTC; cdr3_aa: CASQLAGGYEQYF
j_call: TRBJ1-5; d_call: .; v_call: TRBV15; clone_size: .; cdr3_nt: TGTGCCACCAGCCCCGGGACAAGGCAGCCCCAGCATTTT; cdr3_aa: CATSPGTRQPQHF
j_call: TRBJ2-2; d_call: .; v_call: TRBV9; clone_size: .; cdr3_nt: TGTGCCAGCAGCGTAGGGCCGACGAACACCGGGGAGCTGTTTTTT; cdr3_aa: CASSVGPTNTGELFF
j_call: TRBJ2-7; d_call: .; v_call: TRBV6-6; clone_size: .; cdr3_nt: TGTGCCAGCAGTTACGGCAGGGCCCACCTGGAGCAGTACTTC; cdr3_aa: CASSYGRAHLEQYF
j_call: TRBJ1-2; d_call: TRBD1; v_call: TRBV27; clone_size: .; cdr3_nt: TGTGCCAGCAGTTTGGGGACAGGTGGCCACTATGGCTACACCTTC; cdr3_aa: CASSLGTGGHYGYTF
j_call: TRBJ2-1; d_call: TRBD1; v_call: TRBV27; clone_size: .; cdr3_nt: TGTGCCAGCAGTTCACCCCTCCGGGACAGGGGGGTGGTTGAGCAGTTCTTC; cdr3_aa: CASSSPLRDRGVVEQFF
j_call: TRBJ1-5; d_call: TRBD1; v_call: TRBV6-5; clone_size: .; cdr3_nt: TGTGCCAGCAGCCCGACAGGGCTTGGCAATCAGCCCCAGCATTTT; cdr3_aa: CASSPTGLGNQPQHF
j_call: TRBJ2-7; d_call: TRBD1; v_call: TRBV6-1; clone_size: .; cdr3_nt: TGTGCCAGCAGTGGGGGGGGACAGGGGAACGAGCAGTACTTC; cdr3_aa: CASSGGGQGNEQYF
j_call: TRBJ2-3; d_call: .; v_call: TRBV4-1; clone_size: .; cdr3_nt: TGCGCCAGCAGCCAAGAGGGTCTTTGGCAGGCCCTAGCTAGCACAGATACGCAGTATTTT; cdr3_aa: CASSQEGLWQALASTDTQYF
j_call: TRBJ2-5; d_call: .; v_call: TRBV7-8; clone_size: .; cdr3_nt: TGTGCCAGCAGCCCTGGACTACAAGGGACCCAGTACTTC; cdr3_aa: CASSPGLQGTQYF
j_call: TRBJ1-3; d_call: .; v_call: TRBV5-6; clone_size: .; cdr3_nt: TGTGCCAGCAGCTTCGACACCGCGAGACCCCCTGGAAACACCATATATTTT; cdr3_aa: CASSFDTARPPGNTIYF
j_call: TRBJ1-1; d_call: .; v_call: TRBV18; clone_size: .; cdr3_nt: TGTGCCAGCTCACCACTAAGGACAGACACTGAAGCTTTCTTT; cdr3_aa: CASSPLRTDTEAFF
j_call: TRBJ1-1; d_call: TRBD1; v_call: TRBV4-3; clone_size: few; cdr3_nt: TGCGCCAGCAGCCTGATATCCGGGACAGCGAACACTGAAGCTTTCTTT; cdr3_aa: CASSLISGTANTEAFF
j_call: TRBJ2-2; d_call: TRBD2; v_call: TRBV5-6; clone_size: .; cdr3_nt: TGTGCCAGCAGCCCCGGGGGGGAGAACACCGGGGAGCTGTTTTTT; cdr3_aa: CASSPGGENTGELFF